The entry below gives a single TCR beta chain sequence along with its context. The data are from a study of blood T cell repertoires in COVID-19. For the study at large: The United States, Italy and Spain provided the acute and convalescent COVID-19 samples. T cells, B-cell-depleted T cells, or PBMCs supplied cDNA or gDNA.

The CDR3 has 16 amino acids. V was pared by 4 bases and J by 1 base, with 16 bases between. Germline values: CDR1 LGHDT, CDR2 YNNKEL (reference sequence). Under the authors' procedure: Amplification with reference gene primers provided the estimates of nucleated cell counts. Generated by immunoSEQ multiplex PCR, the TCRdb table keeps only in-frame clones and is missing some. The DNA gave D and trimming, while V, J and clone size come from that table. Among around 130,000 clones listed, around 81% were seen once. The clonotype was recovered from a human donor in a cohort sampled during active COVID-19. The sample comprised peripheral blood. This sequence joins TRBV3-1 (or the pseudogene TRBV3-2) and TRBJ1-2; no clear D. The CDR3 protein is CASSLGGSWGNYGYTF. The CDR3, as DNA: TGTGCCAGCAGCCTTGGAGGGTCCTGGGGTAACTATGGCTACACCTTC.